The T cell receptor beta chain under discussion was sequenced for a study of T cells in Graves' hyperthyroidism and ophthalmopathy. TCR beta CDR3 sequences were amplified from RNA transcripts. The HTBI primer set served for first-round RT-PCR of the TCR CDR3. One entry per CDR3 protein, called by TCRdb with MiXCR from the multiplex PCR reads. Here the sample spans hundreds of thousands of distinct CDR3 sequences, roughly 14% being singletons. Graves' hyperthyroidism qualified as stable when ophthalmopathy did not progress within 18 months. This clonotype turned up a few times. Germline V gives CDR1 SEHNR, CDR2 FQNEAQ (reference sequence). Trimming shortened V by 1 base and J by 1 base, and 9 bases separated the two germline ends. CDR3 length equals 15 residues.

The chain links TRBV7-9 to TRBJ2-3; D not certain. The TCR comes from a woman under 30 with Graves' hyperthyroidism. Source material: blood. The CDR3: CASSLGFSGTDTQYF. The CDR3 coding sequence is TGTGCCAGCAGCTTAGGGTTCTCAGGCACAGATACGCAGTATTTT.